The 22 T cell receptor beta chains given below trace back to one sample, sequenced in a study of early T cells in non-severe SARS-CoV-2 infection. In TCRdb, the 5' RACE reads were re-called with MiXCR into one record per CDR3 protein. Among roughly 25,000 distinct CDR3 sequences listed, 4.3% were seen once. The specimen was whole blood. The receptors stem from an adult who was a healthcare worker with PCR-confirmed SARS-CoV-2 infection or an uninfected control (not recorded which).

V usage is TRBV15 and J usage is TRBJ2-1, with no clear D. Germline values: CDR1 LNHNV, CDR2 YYDKDF (reference sequence). With 3 bases removed from V and 5 bases from J, the gap between germline ends came to 8 bases. The CDR3 sequence is 13 residues long. The CDR3 bases are TGTGCCACCAGCAGCTTCTTGAACAATGAGCAGTTCTTC. This codes for CATSSFLNNEQFF.

This clonotype was counted many times. The chain is built from TRBV5-6 and TRBJ2-1; D might be TRBD1 or TRBD2, each matching 5 bases. The CDR3 sequence is 16 residues long. V lost 2 bases and J lost 6, with 18 bases in between. The V gene's germline CDR1 is SGHDT and CDR2 YYEEEE. The CDR3 nucleotides are TGTGCCAGCAGCTTCAACACGGGACCGACAGTCAATGAGCAGTTCTTC. Amino acids: CASSFNTGPTVNEQFF.

This clonotype came up many times. This chain uses TRBV2 with TRBJ2-1; 8 bases line up with TRBD2. Germline loops: CDR1 SNHLY, CDR2 FYNNEI. With 5 bases clipped from V and 8 bases from J, the junction kept 8 bases outside the gene matches. The CDR3 has 14 amino acids. The CDR3 region has the DNA TGTGCCAGCAGTCTTGGACTAGCTACCTATGAGCAGTTCTTC. This codes for CASSLGLATYEQFF.

This clonotype came up once. V is TRBV7-6 and J is TRBJ2-2; D may be TRBD2 (6 bases). The CDR3 totals 15 residues. V gave up 10 bases and J gave up 5 bases, with 20 bases separating them. CDR1 and CDR2 from the germline V gene are SGHVS and FNYEAQ. This CDR3 reads CATCGEGRFTGELFF. The DNA for the CDR3 is TGTGCCACCTGCGGGGAAGGCCGTTTTACCGGGGAGCTGTTTTTT.

This clonotype was seen many times. The chain joins TRBV11-3 to TRBJ2-1, with D maybe TRBD1 (6 bases). CDR3 length equals 15 residues. CDR1 is SGHNT and CDR2 is YENEEA in the germline V gene. V was clipped by 3 bases and J by 7 bases, with 16 bases between them. CDR3 coding DNA: TGTGCCAGCAGCTTGTCAGGGGTTGTTAGAAATGAGCAGTTCTTC. This codes for CASSLSGVVRNEQFF.

This clonotype has at least ten counts. The CDR3 DNA follows: TGCAGTGCTAACCCCCGGGACAGGGTCTCCTACGAGCAGTACTTC. Protein: CSANPRDRVSYEQYF. The rearrangement links TRBV20-1 to TRBJ2-7; TRBD1 matches 9 bases. This CDR3 contains 15 residues. Trimming took 4 bases from V and 0 from J; bases not matched to a gene: 7. Germline loops: CDR1 DFQATT, CDR2 SNEGSKA (reference sequence).

This clonotype was recorded many times. V gene TRBV19 combines with J gene TRBJ1-3; tentatively, D is TRBD1 (6 bases). Germline CDR1 is LNHDA and CDR2 is SQIVND (reference sequence). The CDR3 totals 17 residues. V was cut by 2 bases and J by 0 bases, with 14 bases left in between. This CDR3 reads CASSILGAQDSGNTIYF. In DNA form, the CDR3 reads TGTGCCAGTAGTATATTGGGGGCTCAAGACTCTGGAAACACCATATATTTT.

This clonotype was detected many times. This rearrangement joins TRBV20-1 to TRBJ1-1, with a possible D match to TRBD1 (5 bases). The CDR3 is 13 amino acids. Trimming took 3 bases from V and 6 from J, leaving 14 bases between them. The germline V gene encodes CDR1 DFQATT and CDR2 SNEGSKA (reference sequence). The CDR3 DNA sequence: TGCAGTGCTAGGGTTGCGGGGGGAGCTGAAGCTTTCTTT. It specifies CSARVAGGAEAFF.

This clonotype was recorded many times. This rearrangement joins TRBV13 to TRBJ2-7; unclear D gene. Germline values: CDR1 PRHDT, CDR2 FYEKMQ (reference sequence). CDR3 length equals 12 residues. The V and J ends lost 2 bases and 4 bases respectively, with 6 bases between them. CDR3 bases: TGTGCCAGCAGCTTACCCGGGTACGAGCAGTACTTC. Translation: CASSLPGYEQYF. Combining the CDR3 with reference TRBV13 and TRBJ2-7 gives the whole variable domain AAGVIQSPRHLIKEKRETATLKCYPIPRHDTVYWYQQGPGQDPQFLISFYEKMQSDKGSIPDRFSAQQFSDYHSELNMSSLELGDSALYFCASSLPGYEQYFGPGTRLTVT.

Ten or more counts support this clonotype. The chain uses TRBV2 and TRBJ2-3; TRBD2 is a possible D gene (5 bases). V lost 6 bases to trimming and J lost 2 bases, with 12 bases between them. The germline V gene encodes CDR1 SNHLY and CDR2 FYNNEI. The CDR3 is 14 residues long. CDR3: CASRAGKYTDTQYF. The CDR3 DNA reads as TGTGCCAGCAGAGCCGGGAAATACACAGATACGCAGTATTTT.

The CDR3 spells CASSLALRGDTEAFF. CDR3 DNA: TGTGCCAGCAGCTTAGCGCTCAGGGGGGACACTGAAGCTTTCTTT. The genes are TRBV11-2 and TRBJ1-1; 7 nucleotides match TRBD1. The CDR3 sequence is 15 residues long. V was pared by 1 base and J by 3 bases, with 5 bases of the junction left unmatched. CDR1 SGHAT and CDR2 FQNNGV come from the germline V gene.

This clonotype was picked up many times. V usage is TRBV7-9 and J usage is TRBJ1-2; TRBD1 is a possible D gene (6 bases). CDR1 is SEHNR and CDR2 is FQNEAQ in the germline V gene (reference sequence). V was clipped by 5 bases and J by 5 bases, with 15 bases between them. CDR3 length: 14 amino acids. The CDR3 region has the DNA TGTGCCAGCAGCCCCGGACAGTTCGGATATGGCTACACCTTC. It encodes CASSPGQFGYGYTF.

At least ten counts were recorded for this clonotype. This chain uses TRBV7-9 with TRBJ1-4; perhaps TRBD1 as D (5 bases). From germline, CDR1 is SEHNR and CDR2 FQNEAQ (reference sequence). The V gene lost 1 base and the J gene lost 6 bases, with 9 bases spanning the gap. CDR3 size: 14 residues. The CDR3 is CASSLVGTDEKLFF. The CDR3 DNA follows: TGTGCCAGCAGCTTAGTTGGGACCGATGAAAAACTGTTTTTT.

This clonotype was observed many times. The gene calls are TRBV20-1 and TRBJ2-3; 7 nucleotides match TRBD2. J gave up 4 bases and V 5 bases, and 3 bases lay outside the gene matches. The CDR3 loop spans 12 amino acids. Germline CDR1 DFQATT, CDR2 SNEGSKA (reference sequence). The CDR3 region is CSARAGADTQYF. The CDR3 nucleotides read TGCAGTGCTCGGGCGGGGGCAGATACGCAGTATTTT.

There are a few counts of this clonotype. V and J are TRBV10-3 and TRBJ2-2; perhaps D is TRBD1 or TRBD2 (5 bases each). CDR1 is ENHRY, CDR2 SYGVKD, per germline. The length of the CDR3 is 14 residues. Trimming cost V 4 bases and J 4 bases, with 10 bases left between them. The CDR3: CAISAGSGTGELFF. DNA for the CDR3: TGTGCCATCAGTGCAGGGAGTGGCACCGGGGAGCTGTTTTTT.

This chain joins TRBV20-1 and TRBJ2-1; D perhaps matches TRBD1 (5 bases). The CDR3 is 14 residues long. Germline CDR1 is DFQATT and CDR2 is SNEGSKA (reference sequence). V was pared by 3 bases and J by 7 bases, with 16 bases between. CDR3 region: CSASMGPQGNEQFF. The CDR3, as DNA: TGCAGTGCTAGTATGGGGCCCCAAGGGAATGAGCAGTTCTTC.

This clonotype was detected many times. The chain couples TRBV27 to TRBJ1-1; D is undetermined. The V end was cut by 5 bases, the J end by 5 bases, with 12 bases between. Germline lookup yields CDR1 MNHEY and CDR2 SMNVEV (reference sequence). This CDR3 has 13 residues. The CDR3 is CASSPRTGTEAFF. As DNA, the CDR3 is TGTGCCAGCAGTCCCAGGACTGGAACTGAAGCTTTCTTT.

This clonotype has more than one count but fewer than ten. This chain links TRBV7-6 with TRBJ2-7; D may be TRBD2 (6 bases). CDR3 length equals 17 residues. Germline CDR1 is SGHVS and CDR2 is FNYEAQ. The germline V and J ends were trimmed by 5 bases and 0 bases, with 20 bases remaining between them. The CDR3 sequence: CASSPKDGGSHSYEQYF. For the CDR3, the DNA is TGTGCCAGCAGCCCGAAAGATGGGGGGTCCCACTCCTACGAGCAGTACTTC.

The gene calls are TRBV7-2 and TRBJ2-1; D call uncertain. CDR1 and CDR2 (germline): SGHTA, FQGNSA. Between the trimmed V and J ends, which lost 4 bases and 4 bases, there was a span of 14 bases. The CDR3 spans 15 residues. CDR3: CASSSYKTGYNEQFF. The CDR3 DNA follows: TGTGCCAGCAGCTCCTACAAGACTGGATACAATGAGCAGTTCTTC.

There are a few counts of this clonotype. V usage is TRBV29-1 and J usage is TRBJ2-1; 13 nucleotides line up with TRBD2. With 7 bases clipped from V and 9 bases from J, the junction kept 9 bases outside the gene matches. CDR1 SQVTM and CDR2 ANQGSEA come from the germline V gene. The CDR3 runs 14 residues. The CDR3: CSAARTSGSGEQFF. CDR3 nucleotide sequence: TGCAGCGCCGCTAGGACTAGCGGGAGCGGTGAGCAGTTCTTC.

This clonotype was observed a few times. This chain joins TRBV3-1 and TRBJ2-7; D gene ambiguous. Trimming cost V 3 bases and J 4 bases, with 13 bases left between them. The CDR3 extends over 14 amino acids. CDR1 and CDR2 from the germline V gene are LGHDT and YNNKEL (reference sequence). CDR3 DNA: TGTGCCAGCAGCCAGTTCGATCGAGGTTACGAGCAGTACTTC. This codes for CASSQFDRGYEQYF.

The genes are TRBV29-1 and TRBJ2-1, with TRBD2 matching over 9 bases. The CDR3 is 10 amino acids. CDR1 is SQVTM and CDR2 is ANQGSEA in the germline V gene. J was trimmed by 14 bases and V by 4 bases; bases with no gene match: 3. CDR3: CSVVSGREFF. CDR3 nucleotide sequence: TGCAGCGTTGTTAGCGGGAGAGAGTTCTTC.